This T cell receptor beta chain was recovered during a study of T cell responses to AZD1222 COVID-19 vaccine. Germline V gene lookup returns CDR1 MNHEY and CDR2 SMNVEV (reference sequence). V was shortened by 7 bases and J by 8 bases, with 21 bases between the two germline ends. The CDR3 has 15 amino acids. Repertoires were generated with immunoSEQ multiplex PCR, while TCRdb's copy carries only in-frame clones and drops some. The sample has about 150,000 clones, about nine tenths seen once. The V and J genes are TRBV27 and TRBJ2-1, with D possibly TRBD2 on 6 matching bases. The TCR comes from an adult in good health. The sample here was peripheral blood, taken on day 0 of AZD1222 vaccination. In nucleotides, the CDR3 is TGTGCCAGCACCCCTGGGACTGGAATGAATTATGAGCAGTTCTTC. This gives the protein CASTPGTGMNYEQFF.